Listed below are T cell receptor beta chains from one sample, sequenced in a study of cytomegalovirus exposure and HLA in healthy donors. The data were produced by immunoSEQ multiplex PCR, yet TCRdb's version contains in-frame clones alone and is incomplete. This table holds around 150,000 clones, over 65% found once. Specimen: PBMCs. The source is a man aged 35 to 55 in good health and CMV-seropositive. Each CDR3 is given with its conserved first and last residue. A D gene is named only where the DNA matches it firmly. Size values are once, few and many counts, or a class for expanded clones, and some rows have none.

j_call: TRBJ2-3; v_call: TRBV5-4; d_call: TRBD2; clone_size: .; cdr3_aa: CASSFDSGISTDTQYF; cdr3_nt: TGTGCCAGCAGCTTTGATAGCGGGATCAGCACAGATACGCAGTATTTT
j_call: TRBJ1-5; v_call: TRBV7-9; d_call: .; clone_size: .; cdr3_aa: CASSPGNQPQHF; cdr3_nt: TGTGCCAGCAGCCCTGGCAATCAGCCCCAGCATTTT
j_call: TRBJ2-7; v_call: TRBV6-1; d_call: TRBD1; clone_size: .; cdr3_aa: CASSQKTGSEQYF; cdr3_nt: TGTGCCAGCAGTCAGAAGACAGGGAGTGAGCAGTACTTC
j_call: TRBJ1-6; v_call: TRBV4-2; d_call: .; clone_size: .; cdr3_aa: CASSQDGGARSPLHF; cdr3_nt: TGTGCCAGCAGCCAAGATGGGGGGGCCAGATCACCCCTCCACTTT
j_call: TRBJ2-1; v_call: TRBV4-1; d_call: TRBD2; clone_size: few; cdr3_aa: CASSQEAAGGKDEQFF; cdr3_nt: TGCGCCAGCAGCCAAGAAGCGGCGGGGGGGAAAGATGAGCAGTTCTTC
j_call: TRBJ2-7; v_call: TRBV5-6; d_call: .; clone_size: once; cdr3_aa: CASSLGDTVYEQYF; cdr3_nt: TGTGCCAGCAGCTTGGGGGACACGGTCTACGAGCAGTACTTC
j_call: TRBJ2-7; v_call: TRBV5-3; d_call: .; clone_size: once; cdr3_aa: CTLSEQYF; cdr3_nt: TGTACCCTCAGCGAGCAGTACTTC
j_call: TRBJ1-2; v_call: TRBV10-3; d_call: .; clone_size: .; cdr3_aa: CAIGDSLQNPNYGYTF; cdr3_nt: TGTGCCATCGGCGACAGCTTACAAAACCCTAACTATGGCTACACCTTC
j_call: TRBJ2-2; v_call: TRBV4-3; d_call: .; clone_size: .; cdr3_aa: CASSQDGPPYRNTGELFF; cdr3_nt: TGCGCCAGCAGCCAAGATGGTCCCCCCTACCGGAACACCGGGGAGCTGTTTTTT
j_call: TRBJ1-3; v_call: TRBV6-5; d_call: .; clone_size: .; cdr3_aa: CASFDSYSGNTIYF; cdr3_nt: TGTGCCAGCTTCGACAGCTACTCTGGAAACACCATATATTTT
j_call: TRBJ2-1; v_call: TRBV5-6; d_call: TRBD2; clone_size: once; cdr3_aa: CASSWGGGDNEQFF; cdr3_nt: TGTGCCAGCAGCTGGGGCGGGGGTGACAATGAGCAGTTCTTC
j_call: TRBJ2-7; v_call: TRBV2; d_call: .; clone_size: .; cdr3_aa: CASGAGYEQYF; cdr3_nt: TGTGCCAGCGGGGCAGGGTACGAGCAGTACTTC
j_call: TRBJ2-6; v_call: TRBV9; d_call: .; clone_size: .; cdr3_aa: CASSVGGPGANVLTF; cdr3_nt: TGTGCCAGCAGCGTAGGGGGCCCTGGGGCCAACGTCCTGACTTTC
j_call: TRBJ2-7; v_call: TRBV19; d_call: TRBD1; clone_size: .; cdr3_aa: CASSGTGGYEQYF; cdr3_nt: TGTGCCAGTAGTGGGACAGGGGGCTACGAGCAGTACTTC
j_call: TRBJ2-7; v_call: TRBV12-5; d_call: .; clone_size: .; cdr3_aa: CASGLDLHSYEQYF; cdr3_nt: TGTGCTAGTGGTTTGGATCTCCACTCCTACGAGCAGTACTTC